This passage covers 20 T cell receptor beta chains from one sample sequenced in a study of response to subunit inactivated influenza vaccine. TCRdb reanalysed the RT-PCR reads using MiXCR and keeps one entry per CDR3 protein. The sample records about 160,000 distinct CDR3 sequences, 9.5% to 13% being singletons. Material: non-naive T cells sorted from PBMCs, obtained 45 days after vaccination. These receptor sequences come from a man aged 50-60 years who received an inactivated influenza vaccine.

This clonotype was detected many times. This rearrangement joins TRBV5-1 to TRBJ2-3; TRBD1 matches at 12 bases. The CDR3 sequence is 14 residues long. The V gene end was trimmed by 5 bases and the J gene end by 9 bases; junction bases not matched to a gene: 7. Germline V gene data show CDR1 as SGHRS and CDR2 as YFSETQ. This CDR3 is CASSSGQGAPTQYF. The CDR3 nucleotides are TGCGCCAGCAGTTCGGGACAGGGGGCGCCGACGCAGTATTTT.

In its sample, this clonotype was seen many times. The chain couples TRBV6-2 or TRBV6-3 to TRBJ2-7; 7 bases are a match to TRBD1. With 4 bases clipped from V and 3 bases from J, the junction kept 9 bases outside the gene matches. Germline CDR1 and CDR2: MNHEY and SVGEGT. This CDR3 region has 15 residues. Here the CDR3 DNA reads TGTGCCAGCAGTTCCTATCCGGGACAGAGCTACGAGCAGTACTTC. Its translation is CASSSYPGQSYEQYF.

The chain links TRBV25-1 to TRBJ2-1; D uncertain. Germline loops: CDR1 MGHDK, CDR2 SYGVNS. The CDR3 is 14 residues long. The V gene lost 1 base and the J gene lost 5 bases, with 9 bases spanning the gap. CDR3 in DNA: TGTGCCAGCAGTGAATCACTCTCGAACAATGAGCAGTTCTTC. Protein sequence: CASSESLSNNEQFF.

The chain couples TRBV5-5 to TRBJ1-4, with TRBD1 as a possible D gene (6 bases). Trimming took 1 base from V and 7 from J, leaving 14 bases between them. The CDR3 runs to 15 residues. The germline gives CDR1 SGHKS, CDR2 YYEKEE (reference sequence). The CDR3 DNA reads TGTGCCAGCAGCTTGCCCCGGGAGGGGGGTGAAAAACTGTTTTTT. This translates into CASSLPREGGEKLFF. Full variable domain (rest looked up from reference TRBV5-5 and TRBJ1-4): DAGVTQSPTHLIKTRGQQVTLRCSPISGHKSVSWYQQVLGQGPQFIFQYYEKEERGRGNFPDRFSARQFPNYSSELNVNALLLGDSALYLCASSLPREGGEKLFFGSGTQLSVL.

The chain links TRBV29-1 to TRBJ1-2; TRBD1 might be the D (5 bases). Germline assignment: CDR1 SQVTM and CDR2 ANQGSEA. The CDR3 has 17 residues. V was trimmed by 6 bases and J by 0 bases, leaving 23 bases between them. The CDR3 reads CSVSRTLGTDTNYGYTF. The CDR3 DNA is TGCAGCGTCTCCCGGACCCTAGGGACGGATACTAACTATGGCTACACCTTC.

This clonotype appeared many times. The chain recombines TRBV5-6 with TRBJ2-7, with 7 bases lining up with TRBD1. CDR1 is SGHDT and CDR2 is YYEEEE in the germline V gene. After removal of 4 bases from V and 2 bases from J, the junction contained 9 bases not matched to a gene. This CDR3 contains 15 residues. Written as DNA, the CDR3 is TGTGCCAGCAGCAGGTTGGCAGGGGGTACCTACGAGCAGTACTTC. Protein: CASSRLAGGTYEQYF.

This clonotype was counted only a few times. The J gene is TRBJ2-3, the V gene TRBV20-1; TRBD1 matches at 8 bases. Germline V gene sequence: CDR1 DFQATT, CDR2 SNEGSKA (reference sequence). V gave up 3 bases and J gave up 0 bases; unmatched junction bases: 5. This CDR3 region has 15 residues. The chain's CDR3 is CSASSTGVSTDTQYF. The CDR3 DNA sequence: TGCAGTGCTAGCTCGACAGGGGTTAGCACAGATACGCAGTATTTT.

The rearrangement uses TRBV28 and TRBJ2-3; 12 bases align to TRBD2. Germline V gene data show CDR1 as MDHEN and CDR2 as SYDVKM. This CDR3 is built from 20 residues. Losses at the gene ends were 3 bases for V and 2 bases for J; bases not matched to a gene: 15. CDR3 in DNA: TGTGCCAGCAGTTTCCCGCCGGGTACTAGCGGGAGGCTCAACACAGATACGCAGTATTTT. This gives the protein CASSFPPGTSGRLNTDTQYF. The whole variable domain, filled in from reference TRBV28 and TRBJ2-3, reads DVKVTQSSRYLVKRTGEKVFLECVQDMDHENMFWYRQDPGLGLRLIYFSYDVKMKEKGDIPEGYSVSREKKERFSLILESASTNQTSMYLCASSFPPGTSGRLNTDTQYFGPGTRLTVL.

This clonotype was counted only a few times. J is TRBJ1-4 and V is TRBV5-1; 8 bases align to TRBD1. Trimming took 4 bases from V and 1 from J; bases not matched to a gene: 6. CDR3 length equals 16 residues. Germline CDR1 SGHRS, CDR2 YFSETQ. The CDR3, as DNA: TGCGCCAGCAGCGAATTTACAGGGGGAACTAATGAAAAACTGTTTTTT. Translating gives CASSEFTGGTNEKLFF.

The V and J genes are TRBV6-2 or TRBV6-3 and TRBJ2-1; 7 nucleotides match TRBD2. The CDR3 contains 18 residues. Trimming removed 9 bases from V and 10 bases from J; junction bases left unmatched: 27. Germline loops: CDR1 MNHEY, CDR2 SVGEGT. The CDR3 protein is CASLSSRGFRRESREQFF. In DNA, the CDR3 is TGTGCCAGTCTCTCCTCTAGGGGTTTTCGGCGGGAGTCCAGGGAGCAGTTCTTC.

This clonotype was observed a handful of times. CDR3 residues: CASSSASVSGANVLTF. The CDR3 coding sequence is TGTGCCAGCTCATCCGCCTCCGTTTCTGGGGCCAACGTCCTGACTTTC. The V and J genes are TRBV18 and TRBJ2-6; D gene uncertain. The V gene's germline CDR1 is KGHSH and CDR2 LQKENI. This CDR3 has 16 amino acids. Trimming took off 5 bases at V and 1 base at J, with 12 bases between the two ends.

This clonotype was counted ten times or more. CDR3 residues: CAISEGGTGVQPQHF. CDR3 DNA sequence: TGTGCCATCAGTGAGGGGGGGACAGGGGTTCAGCCCCAGCATTTT. This sequence joins TRBV10-3 and TRBJ1-5; 10 nucleotides line up with TRBD1. J gave up 6 bases and V 2 bases, and 4 bases lay outside the gene matches. The CDR3 loop spans 15 amino acids. The germline V gene encodes CDR1 ENHRY and CDR2 SYGVKD.

This chain connects TRBV20-1 to TRBJ2-3, with 10 bases aligning to TRBD2. Trimming cost V 3 bases and J 4 bases; bases outside gene matches: 7. CDR1 and CDR2 (germline): DFQATT, SNEGSKA (reference sequence). The CDR3 spans 15 residues. CDR3 protein: CSARFLAGVSDTQYF. CDR3 in DNA: TGCAGTGCTAGGTTCCTAGCGGGGGTCTCAGATACGCAGTATTTT.

This sequence joins TRBV20-1 and TRBJ2-1, with D possibly matching TRBD2 (5 bases). V gave up 6 bases and J gave up 5 bases, with 17 bases separating them. Germline loops: CDR1 DFQATT, CDR2 SNEGSKA (reference sequence). The CDR3 has 14 amino acids. CDR3: CSAADSRNNNEQFF. CDR3 DNA sequence: TGCAGTGCCGCGGACTCACGGAATAACAATGAGCAGTTCTTC.

The chain recombines TRBV6-1 with TRBJ2-3; D might be TRBD1 or TRBD2, each matching 5 bases. Germline CDR1 MNHNS, CDR2 SASEGT. V dropped 1 base and J dropped 6 bases, with 11 bases sitting between them. The CDR3 is 14 residues long. For the CDR3, the DNA is TGTGCCAGCAGTGAAGGACTATGGGGCGATACGCAGTATTTT. Its protein is CASSEGLWGDTQYF.

In this sample, this clonotype is medium-sized. The J gene is TRBJ2-3, the V gene TRBV5-1; 7 nucleotides align to TRBD2. V shed 4 bases and J 4 bases; nucleotides not matched to a gene: 12. Germline V gene lookup returns CDR1 SGHRS and CDR2 YFSETQ. The length of the CDR3 is 16 residues. The CDR3 sequence: CASSPVGGRSADTQYF. CDR3 DNA: TGCGCCAGCAGCCCGGTTGGCGGGAGAAGTGCAGATACGCAGTATTTT.

The J gene is TRBJ1-6, the V gene TRBV28, with TRBD1 identical over 7 bases. After removal of 7 bases from V and 15 bases from J, the junction contained 27 bases not matched to a gene. CDR1 and CDR2 from the germline V gene are MDHEN and SYDVKM. CDR3 length: 18 residues. As DNA, the CDR3 is TGTGCCAGCACAAACAGGGGTGGACTACGCTCCTATAATTCATACCTCCACTTT. This sequence encodes CASTNRGGLRSYNSYLHF.

V gene TRBV30 combines with J gene TRBJ1-2; D unresolved. V was trimmed by 1 base and J by 0 bases, leaving 9 bases between them. Germline CDR1 is GTSNPN and CDR2 is SVGIG (reference sequence). The length of the CDR3 is 14 residues. CDR3 region: CAWSDRLANYGYTF. In DNA, the CDR3 is TGTGCCTGGAGTGATCGACTCGCTAACTATGGCTACACCTTC.

V and J are TRBV20-1 and TRBJ2-2, with D unclear. V was trimmed by 2 bases and J by 6 bases, leaving 19 bases between them. This CDR3 contains 16 residues. Germline V CDR1 and CDR2: DFQATT, SNEGSKA (reference sequence). CDR3 region: CSARQGPAYRSGELFF. The CDR3 DNA reads as TGCAGTGCTAGACAAGGACCTGCCTATAGATCCGGGGAGCTGTTTTTT.

This clonotype was seen ten or more times. The chain joins TRBV7-9 to TRBJ1-2, with unresolved D. V was trimmed by 5 bases and J by 6 bases, leaving 13 bases between them. CDR3 length equals 13 residues. Germline assignment: CDR1 SEHNR and CDR2 FQNEAQ (reference sequence). The CDR3 loop is CASSPNLVHGYTF. For the CDR3, the DNA is TGTGCCAGCAGCCCCAATTTGGTACATGGCTACACCTTC. The variable domain in full, with the rest retrieved from reference TRBV7-9 and TRBJ1-2, is DTGVSQNPRHKITKRGQNVTFRCDPISEHNRLYWYRQTLGQGPEFLTYFQNEAQLEKSRLLSDRFSAERPKGSFSTLEIQRTEQGDSAMYLCASSPNLVHGYTFGSGTRLTVV.